This TCR beta chain is from a study of T cell clonotyping in hematopoietic cell transplantation. The V gene's germline CDR1 is GTSNPN and CDR2 SVGIG (reference sequence). V lost 8 bases, J lost 9 bases, and 14 bases lay in between. This CDR3 is built from 12 residues. Of note for this clone: Its specificity is not known.

Assay used: immunoSEQ multiplex PCR; TCRdb lists only in-frame clones, some missing. The sample lists roughly 15,000 clones; 80% to 90% were seen once. Study-level results: After transplant, recipient diversity fell while pathologically expanded clonotypes grew through day 180. Higher Inverse Simpson Index values in graft donor and pretransplant recipient predicted broader posttransplant TCR diversity.

This receptor was obtained from a woman between 35 and 50 years old in good health. Some clones in this sample may be carry-over from other donors' samples. Specimen: peripheral blood mononuclear cells. The V and J genes are TRBV30 and TRBJ1-6, with D hard to call. The chain's CDR3 is CATADISSPLHF. CDR3 sequence (DNA): TGTGCCACTGCCGACATTAGTTCACCCCTCCACTTT.